The entry that follows covers one T cell receptor (beta chain) sequence. What it recognizes is unknown. TCRdb reanalyzed the 5' RACE reads and collapses them to one entry per CDR3 protein, without DNA. This table holds roughly 430,000 distinct CDR3 sequences. These data come from a study of T cells expressing NK-cell markers. Study-level information: From sorted CD3+CD56+NKG2C+, CD3+CD56+NKG2C- and CD3+CD56-NKG2C+ T cells came the TCR beta repertoires. One of the eight sequenced donors was seronegative, whereas the other seven were HCMV-seropositive.

Study results and caveats: Researchers report these clonotypes also headed the CD3+CD56-NKG2C+ fraction in a few donors.

CDR3 size: 14 residues. Germline CDR1 LGHDT, CDR2 YNNKEL (reference sequence). The receptor comes from a woman aged 18 to 75 in good health. Material: blood T cells: a sorted CD56 or NKG2C T cell subset, CD4+ or CD8+ T cells, or bulk PBMC T cells (not recorded which). The V gene is TRBV3-1, the J gene TRBJ2-1. CDR3 protein: CASSQDLGVLRQFF.